The 15 T cell receptor beta chains below come from one sample, sequenced in a study of blood T cell repertoires in COVID-19. The method was immunoSEQ multiplex PCR; TCRdb's version includes in-frame clones alone and lacks a portion of them. The sample lists approximately 150,000 clones, 90% seen once, with roughly 19% in the top ten. The sequenced material came from peripheral blood. The receptors shown here come from a man aged 55 to 70 with active or convalescent COVID-19.

The J gene is TRBJ1-1, the V gene TRBV6-4; D not resolved. The germline V gene encodes CDR1 MRHNA and CDR2 SNTAGT. V was shortened by 6 bases and J by 0 bases, with 8 bases between the two germline ends. This CDR3 has 13 amino acids. The chain's CDR3 is CASRRLVNTEAFF. As DNA, the CDR3 is TGTGCCAGCAGGCGCCTTGTGAACACTGAAGCTTTCTTT.

This clone showed up many times. The rearrangement links TRBV27 to TRBJ1-2; possible D gene TRBD1, 6 bases. Germline V gene lookup returns CDR1 MNHEY and CDR2 SMNVEV (reference sequence). The length of the CDR3 is 13 residues. With 3 bases removed from V and 6 bases from J, the gap between germline ends came to 11 bases. CDR3 residues: CASSFSGVDGYTF. The DNA of the CDR3 is TGTGCCAGCAGTTTTTCAGGGGTGGATGGCTACACCTTC.

The chain employs TRBV12-5 and TRBJ1-1; tentatively, D is TRBD1 (5 bases). Trimming removed 5 bases at V and 5 bases at J, with 15 bases between. The CDR3 is 14 residues long. Germline assignment: CDR1 LGHNT and CDR2 FRNRAP. CDR3 nucleotide sequence: TGTGCTAGTGGTAACCTTCCACAGGAAACTGAAGCTTTCTTT. This encodes CASGNLPQETEAFF.

The gene calls are TRBV3-1 (or the pseudogene TRBV3-2) and TRBJ1-2; 7 bases align to TRBD1. Germline V gene sequence: CDR1 LGHDT, CDR2 YNNKEL (reference sequence). CDR3 length: 14 amino acids. With 5 bases clipped from V and 2 bases from J, the junction kept 5 bases outside the gene matches. The CDR3 DNA reads as TGTGCCAGCAGCGACGAGGGACAGAACTATGGCTACACCTTC. This encodes CASSDEGQNYGYTF.

The genes are TRBV27 and TRBJ1-2, with TRBD1 as a possible D gene (5 bases). V was clipped by 7 bases and J by 5 bases, with 17 bases between them. The CDR3 spans 14 residues. Germline V gene lookup returns CDR1 MNHEY and CDR2 SMNVEV (reference sequence). The CDR3 coding sequence is TGTGCCAGCAAGCTATCAGGGCGAGGTTATGGCTACACCTTC. Amino acid sequence: CASKLSGRGYGYTF.

The J gene is TRBJ2-1, the V gene TRBV29-1; TRBD1 aligns across 10 bases. The CDR3 has 14 residues. Germline CDR1 reads SQVTM; CDR2 reads ANQGSEA. V dropped 2 bases and J dropped 6; count of bases not matched to a gene: 4. The CDR3, as DNA: TGCAGCGTTGAACGGGGACAGGGGAGCAATGAGCAGTTCTTC. Protein: CSVERGQGSNEQFF.

The chain combines TRBV7-9 with TRBJ1-2; 7 bases agree with TRBD1. Germline V lookup: CDR1 SEHNR, CDR2 FQNEAQ (reference sequence). The CDR3 extends over 14 amino acids. V lost 5 bases, J lost 2 bases, and 5 bases stayed unmatched. The CDR3 bases are TGTGCCAGCAGCCCGGTGACAGGGAACTATGGCTACACCTTC. Translation gives CASSPVTGNYGYTF.

The genes are TRBV19 and TRBJ1-2, with no clear D. The germline gives CDR1 LNHDA, CDR2 SQIVND (reference sequence). This CDR3 is built from 15 residues. V was pared by 3 bases and J by 0 bases, with 11 bases between. In DNA form, the CDR3 reads TGTGCCAGTAGTATGGGCGGGCAGGCTAACTATGGCTACACCTTC. It translates to CASSMGGQANYGYTF.

The chain couples TRBV5-1 to TRBJ1-1, with unresolved D. CDR1 and CDR2 from the germline V gene are SGHRS and YFSETQ. V was trimmed by 4 bases and J by 2 bases, leaving 9 bases between them. The CDR3 loop spans 13 amino acids. The DNA for the CDR3 is TGCGCCAGCAGCCTGTTACAAAACACTGAAGCTTTCTTT. Its protein product is CASSLLQNTEAFF. The full variable domain, rest sourced from reference TRBV5-1 and TRBJ1-1, is KAGVTQTPRYLIKTRGQQVTLSCSPISGHRSVSWYQQTPGQGLQFLFEYFSETQRNKGNFPGRFSGRQFSNSRSEMNVSTLELGDSALYLCASSLLQNTEAFFGQGTRLTVV.

The chain has TRBV5-1 and TRBJ1-6; a weak D match, TRBD1 (6 bases). The CDR3 has 15 amino acids. The ends were cut back, 3 bases at V and 5 bases at J, with 12 bases in the middle. Germline loops: CDR1 SGHRS, CDR2 YFSETQ. The CDR3 spells CASSSATGDNSPLHF. The CDR3 nucleotides read TGCGCCAGCAGCTCCGCGACAGGCGATAATTCACCCCTCCACTTT.

The chain is built from TRBV24-1 and TRBJ2-3; a weak D match, TRBD1 (6 bases). The CDR3 totals 13 residues. The V gene's germline CDR1 is KGHDR and CDR2 SFDVKD. Trimming left V 8 bases short and J 3 bases short, with 11 bases between. The DNA of the CDR3 is TGTGCCACCAAAGGACAGAAGACAGATACGCAGTATTTT. This gives the protein CATKGQKTDTQYF.

This chain joins TRBV6-5 and TRBJ1-1; no definite D call. V dropped 6 bases and J dropped 5 bases, with 16 bases sitting between them. CDR3 length equals 14 residues. Germline V CDR1 and CDR2: MNHEY, SVGAGI. CDR3 sequence (DNA): TGTGCCAGCAGCGCCTACCGGGGAAGGACTGAAGCTTTCTTT. Protein product: CASSAYRGRTEAFF.

The chain couples TRBV11-2 to TRBJ1-5, with a weak D call TRBD1 (6 bases). CDR1 is SGHAT and CDR2 is FQNNGV in the germline V gene. The CDR3 is made up of 16 amino acids. V shed 5 bases and J shed 0 bases, with 14 bases lying between them. In nucleotides, the CDR3 is TGTGCCAGCAGCCAGGGGCGGGGGGCTAGCAATCAGCCCCAGCATTTT. Translation: CASSQGRGASNQPQHF.

The chain recombines TRBV7-2 with TRBJ1-4, with D unresolved. Germline V gene lookup returns CDR1 SGHTA and CDR2 FQGNSA. V lost 5 bases, J lost 0 bases, and 10 bases lay in between. This CDR3 is built from 15 residues. The CDR3 spells CASSPGSATNEKLFF. The CDR3 nucleotides are TGTGCCAGCAGCCCTGGCTCCGCAACTAATGAAAAACTGTTTTTT.

The chain couples TRBV27 to TRBJ2-4; D perhaps matches TRBD2 (7 bases). V lost 2 bases and J lost 1, with 21 bases in between. This CDR3 comprises 19 residues. Germline V gives CDR1 MNHEY, CDR2 SMNVEV (reference sequence). The CDR3 nucleotides are TGTGCCAGCAGTTTACGAGGGCGGGGGCTGGCCTCGGCCAAAAACATTCAGTACTTC. Translated: CASSLRGRGLASAKNIQYF.